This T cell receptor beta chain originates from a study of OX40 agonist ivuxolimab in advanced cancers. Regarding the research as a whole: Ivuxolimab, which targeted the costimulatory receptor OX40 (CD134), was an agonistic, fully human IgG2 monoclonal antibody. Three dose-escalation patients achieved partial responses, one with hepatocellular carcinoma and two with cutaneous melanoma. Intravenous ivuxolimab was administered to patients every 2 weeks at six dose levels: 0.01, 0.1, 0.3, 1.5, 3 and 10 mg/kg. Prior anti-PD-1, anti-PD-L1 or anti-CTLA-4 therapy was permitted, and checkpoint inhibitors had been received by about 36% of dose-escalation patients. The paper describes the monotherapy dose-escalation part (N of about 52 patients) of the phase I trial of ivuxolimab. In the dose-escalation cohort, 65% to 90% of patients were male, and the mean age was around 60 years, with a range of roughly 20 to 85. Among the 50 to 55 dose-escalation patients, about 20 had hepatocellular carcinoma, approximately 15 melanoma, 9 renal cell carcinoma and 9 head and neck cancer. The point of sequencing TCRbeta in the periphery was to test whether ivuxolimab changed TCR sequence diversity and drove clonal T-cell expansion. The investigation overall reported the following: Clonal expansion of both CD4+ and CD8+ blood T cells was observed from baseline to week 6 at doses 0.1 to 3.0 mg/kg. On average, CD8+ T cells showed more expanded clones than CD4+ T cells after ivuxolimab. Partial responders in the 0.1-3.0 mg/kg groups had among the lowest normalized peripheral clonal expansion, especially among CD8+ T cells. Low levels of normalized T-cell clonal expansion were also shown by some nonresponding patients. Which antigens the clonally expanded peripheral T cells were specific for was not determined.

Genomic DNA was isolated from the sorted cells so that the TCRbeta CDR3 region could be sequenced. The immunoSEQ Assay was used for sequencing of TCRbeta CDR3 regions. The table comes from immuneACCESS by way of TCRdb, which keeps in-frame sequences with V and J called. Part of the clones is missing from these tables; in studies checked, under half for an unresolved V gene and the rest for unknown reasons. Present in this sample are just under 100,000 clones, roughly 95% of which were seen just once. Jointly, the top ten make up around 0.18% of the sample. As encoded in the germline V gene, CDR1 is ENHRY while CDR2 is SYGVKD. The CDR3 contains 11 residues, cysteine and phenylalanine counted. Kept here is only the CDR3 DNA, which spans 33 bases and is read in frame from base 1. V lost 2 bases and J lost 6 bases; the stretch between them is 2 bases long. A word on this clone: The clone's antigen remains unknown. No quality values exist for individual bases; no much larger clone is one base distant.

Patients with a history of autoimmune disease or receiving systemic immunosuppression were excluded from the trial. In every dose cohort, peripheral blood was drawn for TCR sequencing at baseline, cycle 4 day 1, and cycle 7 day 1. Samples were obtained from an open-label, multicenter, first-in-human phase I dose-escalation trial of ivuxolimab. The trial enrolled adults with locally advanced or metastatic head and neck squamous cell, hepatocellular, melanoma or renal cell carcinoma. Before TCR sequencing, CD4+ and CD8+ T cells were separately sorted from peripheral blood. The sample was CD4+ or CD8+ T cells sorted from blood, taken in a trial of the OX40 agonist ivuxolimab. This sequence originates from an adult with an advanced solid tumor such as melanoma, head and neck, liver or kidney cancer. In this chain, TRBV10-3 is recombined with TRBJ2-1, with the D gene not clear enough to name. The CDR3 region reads CAISEINEQFF. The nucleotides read TGTGCCATCAGTGAGATCAATGAGCAGTTCTTC.